This entry concerns a single TCR beta chain. Its antigen is currently unknown. Generated by immunoSEQ multiplex PCR, the TCRdb table keeps only in-frame clones and is missing some. The table includes roughly 410,000 clones, 90% to 98% detected once. The data were taken from a study of shared clonotypes between healthy human individuals. Broader study findings: Memory subsets had estimated richness that was generally smaller than that of naive subsets.

With 6 bases removed from V and 6 bases from J, the gap between germline ends came to 18 bases. The CDR3 has 15 residues. From germline, CDR1 is SNHLY and CDR2 FYNNEI. The source material was memory CD8+ T cells sorted from blood. The subset: CD45RO+ cells pooled with CCR7-negative TemRA cells. The V call is TRBV2, the J call TRBJ1-5; a possible D gene is TRBD1 (6 bases). The clonotype originates from a man aged 30 to 39 in good health. The CDR3 nucleotides read TGTGCCAGCAGCGATACAAGGGGGGGAGGTCAGCCCCAGCATTTT. This encodes CASSDTRGGGQPQHF.